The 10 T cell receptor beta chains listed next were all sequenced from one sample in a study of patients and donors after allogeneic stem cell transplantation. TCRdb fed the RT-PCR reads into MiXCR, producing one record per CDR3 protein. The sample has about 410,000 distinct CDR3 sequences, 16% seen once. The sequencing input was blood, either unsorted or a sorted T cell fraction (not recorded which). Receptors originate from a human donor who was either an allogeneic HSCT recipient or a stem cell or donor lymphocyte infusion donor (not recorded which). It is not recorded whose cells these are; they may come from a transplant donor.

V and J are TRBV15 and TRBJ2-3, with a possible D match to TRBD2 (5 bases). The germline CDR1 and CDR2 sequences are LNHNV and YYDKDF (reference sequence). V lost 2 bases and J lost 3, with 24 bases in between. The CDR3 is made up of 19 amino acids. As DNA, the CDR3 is TGTGCCACCAGCAGAAAGCCCCCCCGGGCTAGCCCTACTACAGATACGCAGTATTTT. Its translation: CATSRKPPRASPTTDTQYF.

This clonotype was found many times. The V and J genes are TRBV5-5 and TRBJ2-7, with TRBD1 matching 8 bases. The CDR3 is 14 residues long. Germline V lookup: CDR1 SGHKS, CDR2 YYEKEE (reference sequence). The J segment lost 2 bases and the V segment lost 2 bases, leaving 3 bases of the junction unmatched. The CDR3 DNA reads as TGTGCCAGCAGCTTCCGGGACAGGACCTACGAGCAGTACTTC. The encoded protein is CASSFRDRTYEQYF.

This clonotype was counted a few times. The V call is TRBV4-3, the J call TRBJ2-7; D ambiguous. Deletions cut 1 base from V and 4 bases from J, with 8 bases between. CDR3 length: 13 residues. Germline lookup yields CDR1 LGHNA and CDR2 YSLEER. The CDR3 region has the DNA TGCGCCAGCAGCCAAGGCGTGGTATACGAGCAGTACTTC. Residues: CASSQGVVYEQYF.

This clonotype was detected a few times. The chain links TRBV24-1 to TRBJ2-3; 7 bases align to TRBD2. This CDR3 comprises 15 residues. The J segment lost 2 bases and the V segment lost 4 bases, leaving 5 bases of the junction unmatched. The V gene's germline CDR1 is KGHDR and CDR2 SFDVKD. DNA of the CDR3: TGTGCCACCAGTGACACGGGACTAACCACAGATACGCAGTATTTT. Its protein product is CATSDTGLTTDTQYF.

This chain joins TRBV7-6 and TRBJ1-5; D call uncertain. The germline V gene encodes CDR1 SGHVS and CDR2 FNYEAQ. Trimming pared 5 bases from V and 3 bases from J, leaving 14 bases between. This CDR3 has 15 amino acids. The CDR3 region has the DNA TGTGCCAGCAGCCCAGACGGGGAAAACAATCAGCCCCAGCATTTT. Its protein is CASSPDGENNQPQHF.

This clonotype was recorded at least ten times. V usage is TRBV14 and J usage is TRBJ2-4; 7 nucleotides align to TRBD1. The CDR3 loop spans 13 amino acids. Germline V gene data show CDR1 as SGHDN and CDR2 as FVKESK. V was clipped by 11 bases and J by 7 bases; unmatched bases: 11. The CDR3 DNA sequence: TGTGCCTGCCTCCGGGACAGTCTTAACATTCAGTACTTC. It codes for CACLRDSLNIQYF.

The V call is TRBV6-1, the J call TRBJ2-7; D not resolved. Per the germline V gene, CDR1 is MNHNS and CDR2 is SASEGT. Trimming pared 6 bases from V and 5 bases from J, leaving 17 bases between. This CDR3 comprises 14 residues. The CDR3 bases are TGTGCCAGCAGGATCTCTCGAGTCGATCACGAGCAGTACTTC. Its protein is CASRISRVDHEQYF.

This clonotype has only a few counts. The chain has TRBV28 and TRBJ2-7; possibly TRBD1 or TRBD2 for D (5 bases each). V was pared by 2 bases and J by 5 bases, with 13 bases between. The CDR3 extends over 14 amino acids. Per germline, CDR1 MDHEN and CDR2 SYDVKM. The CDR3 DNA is TGTGCCAGCAGTTTAAACCCAGGGACCCACGAGCAGTACTTC. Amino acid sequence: CASSLNPGTHEQYF.

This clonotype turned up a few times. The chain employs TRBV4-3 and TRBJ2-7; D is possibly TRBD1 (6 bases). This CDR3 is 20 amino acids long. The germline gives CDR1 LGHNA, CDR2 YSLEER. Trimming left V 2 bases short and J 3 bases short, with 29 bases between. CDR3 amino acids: CASSQTGQPGLRKPHYEQYF. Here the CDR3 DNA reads TGCGCCAGCAGCCAAACTGGACAGCCGGGATTGCGGAAACCTCACTACGAGCAGTACTTC.

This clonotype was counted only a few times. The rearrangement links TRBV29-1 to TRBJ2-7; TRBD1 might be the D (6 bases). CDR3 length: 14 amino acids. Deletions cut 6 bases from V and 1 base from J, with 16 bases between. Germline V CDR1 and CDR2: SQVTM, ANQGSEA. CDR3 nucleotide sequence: TGCAGCGTCCTCCAGGACAGTTCTTCCTACGAGCAGTACTTC. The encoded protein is CSVLQDSSSYEQYF.